What follows is one TCR beta chain and its context. Its antigen is still unknown. The data stem from a study of OX40 agonist ivuxolimab in advanced cancers. Overall study context: The dose-escalation cohort had hepatocellular carcinoma, melanoma, renal cell or head and neck cancer. General study points: The work left the antigen specificity of expanded peripheral T cells undetermined. People who partly responded at 0.1-3.0 mg/kg had some of the least clonal expansion seen.

After removal of 6 bases from V and 2 bases from J, the junction contained 3 bases not matched to a gene. The germline V gene has CDR1 ENHRY and CDR2 SYGVKD. This CDR3 contains 13 residues. Here immunoSEQ multiplex PCR was the method, and the copy in TCRdb shows in-frame clones only, minus some. Of 35,000 to 40,000 clones listed, roughly 90% were seen once; the top ten hold roughly 9%. The chain is built from TRBV10-3 and TRBJ2-5; 7 positions agree with TRBD1. The sample here was CD4+ or CD8+ T cells sorted from blood, taken in a trial of the OX40 agonist ivuxolimab. This clonotype originated in an adult with an advanced solid tumor such as melanoma, head and neck, liver or kidney cancer. The CDR3: CAIRTGRQETQYF. Written as DNA, the CDR3 is TGTGCCATCAGGACAGGGCGGCAAGAGACCCAGTACTTC.